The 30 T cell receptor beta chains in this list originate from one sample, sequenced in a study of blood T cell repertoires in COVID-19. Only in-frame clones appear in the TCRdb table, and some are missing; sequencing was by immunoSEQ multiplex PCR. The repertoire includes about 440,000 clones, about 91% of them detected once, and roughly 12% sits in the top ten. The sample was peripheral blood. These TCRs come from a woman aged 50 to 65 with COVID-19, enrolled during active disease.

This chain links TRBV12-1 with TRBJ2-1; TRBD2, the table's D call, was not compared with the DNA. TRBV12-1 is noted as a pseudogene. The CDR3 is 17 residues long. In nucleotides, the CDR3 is TGTGCCAGCGACGCCATCCGGACTAGCGGGTTTTACAATGAGCAGTTCTTC. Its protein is CASDAIRTSGFYNEQFF.

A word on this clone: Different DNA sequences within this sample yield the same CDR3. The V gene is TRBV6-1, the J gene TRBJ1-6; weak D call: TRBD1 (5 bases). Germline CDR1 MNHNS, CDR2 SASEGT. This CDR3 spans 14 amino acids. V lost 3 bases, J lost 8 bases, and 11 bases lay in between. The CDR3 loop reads CASSDWGGDSPLHF. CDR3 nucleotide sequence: TGTGCCAGCAGTGATTGGGGGGGGGATTCACCCCTCCACTTT.

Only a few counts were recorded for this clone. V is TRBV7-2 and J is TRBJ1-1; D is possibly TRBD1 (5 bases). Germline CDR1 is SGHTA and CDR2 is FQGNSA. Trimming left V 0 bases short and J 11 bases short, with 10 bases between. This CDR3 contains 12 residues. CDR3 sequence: CASSLAQGMAFF. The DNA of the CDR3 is TGTGCCAGCAGCTTAGCGCAGGGTATGGCTTTCTTT.

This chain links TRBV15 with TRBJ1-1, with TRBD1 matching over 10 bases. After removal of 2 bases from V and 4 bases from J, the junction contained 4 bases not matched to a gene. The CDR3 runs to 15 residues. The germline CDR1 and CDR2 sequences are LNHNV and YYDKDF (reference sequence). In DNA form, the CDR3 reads TGTGCCACCAGCAGACCCGGACAGGGGGGCACTGAAGCTTTCTTT. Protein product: CATSRPGQGGTEAFF. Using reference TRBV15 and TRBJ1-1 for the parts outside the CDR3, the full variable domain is DAMVIQNPRYQVTQFGKPVTLSCSQTLNHNVMYWYQQKSSQAPKLLFHYYDKDFNNEADTPDNFQSRRPNTSFCFLDIRSPGLGDTAMYLCATSRPGQGGTEAFFGQGTRLTVV.

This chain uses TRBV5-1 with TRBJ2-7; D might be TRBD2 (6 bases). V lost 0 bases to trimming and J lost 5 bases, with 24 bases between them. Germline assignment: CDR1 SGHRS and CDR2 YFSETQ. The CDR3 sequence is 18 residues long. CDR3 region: CASSLDRYPSGPGDEQYF. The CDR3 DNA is TGCGCCAGCAGCTTGGACAGATATCCATCGGGGCCGGGGGACGAGCAGTACTTC.

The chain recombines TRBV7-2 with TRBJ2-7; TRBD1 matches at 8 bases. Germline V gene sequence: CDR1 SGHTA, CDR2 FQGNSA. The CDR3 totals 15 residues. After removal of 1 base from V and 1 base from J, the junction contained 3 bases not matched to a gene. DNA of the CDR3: TGTGCCAGCAGCTTAGGACAGGGGCTATCCTACGAGCAGTACTTC. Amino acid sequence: CASSLGQGLSYEQYF.

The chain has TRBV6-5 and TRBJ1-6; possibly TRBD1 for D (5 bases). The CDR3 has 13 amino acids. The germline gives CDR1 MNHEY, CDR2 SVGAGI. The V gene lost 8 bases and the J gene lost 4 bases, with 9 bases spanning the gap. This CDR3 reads CASRQIYNSPLHF. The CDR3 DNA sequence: TGTGCCAGCCGACAGATATATAATTCACCCCTCCACTTT.

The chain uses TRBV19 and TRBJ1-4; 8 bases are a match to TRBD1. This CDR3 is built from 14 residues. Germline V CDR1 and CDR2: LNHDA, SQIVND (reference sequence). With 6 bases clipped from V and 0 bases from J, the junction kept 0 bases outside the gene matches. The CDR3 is CASRGQATNEKLFF. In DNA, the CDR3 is TGTGCCAGTAGGGGACAGGCAACTAATGAAAAACTGTTTTTT.

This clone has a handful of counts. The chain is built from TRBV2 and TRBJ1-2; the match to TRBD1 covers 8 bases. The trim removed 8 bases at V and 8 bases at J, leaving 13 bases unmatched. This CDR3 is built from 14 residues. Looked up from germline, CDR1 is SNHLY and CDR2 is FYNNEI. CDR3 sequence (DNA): TGTGCCAGCGGGATTCAGGGGGCGAGGGAGGGCTACACCTTC. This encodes CASGIQGAREGYTF. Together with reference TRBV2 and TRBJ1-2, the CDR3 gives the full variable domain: EPEVTQTPSHQVTQMGQEVILRCVPISNHLYFYWYRQILGQKVEFLVSFYNNEISEKSEIFDDQFSVERPDGSNFTLKIRSTKLEDSAMYFCASGIQGAREGYTFGSGTRLTVV.

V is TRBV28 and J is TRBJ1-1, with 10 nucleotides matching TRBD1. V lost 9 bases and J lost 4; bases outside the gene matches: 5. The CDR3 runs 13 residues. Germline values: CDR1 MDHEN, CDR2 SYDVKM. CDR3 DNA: TGTGCCAGTAGACAGGGGGCTATCACTGAAGCTTTCTTT. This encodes CASRQGAITEAFF.

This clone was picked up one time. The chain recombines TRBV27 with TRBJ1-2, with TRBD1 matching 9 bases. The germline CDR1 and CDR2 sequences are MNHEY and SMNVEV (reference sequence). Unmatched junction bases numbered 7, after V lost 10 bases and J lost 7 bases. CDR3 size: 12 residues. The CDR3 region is CATYEGQGGYTF. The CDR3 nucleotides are TGTGCCACCTACGAGGGACAGGGTGGCTACACCTTC.

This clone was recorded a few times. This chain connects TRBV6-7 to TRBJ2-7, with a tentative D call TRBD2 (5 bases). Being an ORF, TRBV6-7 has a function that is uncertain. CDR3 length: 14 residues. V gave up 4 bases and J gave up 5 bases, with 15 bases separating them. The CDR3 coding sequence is TGTGCCAGCAGTTTCCCGAGGGCTCCCCACGAGCAGTACTTC. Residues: CASSFPRAPHEQYF.

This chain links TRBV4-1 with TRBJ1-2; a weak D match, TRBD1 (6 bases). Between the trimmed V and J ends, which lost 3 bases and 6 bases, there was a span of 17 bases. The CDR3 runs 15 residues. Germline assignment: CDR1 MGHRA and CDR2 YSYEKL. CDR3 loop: CASSQGVRGWDGYTF. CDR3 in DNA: TGCGCCAGCAGCCAGGGGGTCAGGGGCTGGGATGGCTACACCTTC.

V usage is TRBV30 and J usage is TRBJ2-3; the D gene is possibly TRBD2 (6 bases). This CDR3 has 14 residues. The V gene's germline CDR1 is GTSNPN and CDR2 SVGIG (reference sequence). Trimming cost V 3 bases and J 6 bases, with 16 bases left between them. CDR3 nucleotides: TGTGCCTGGAGGACGGGACTCCTGGAGGATACGCAGTATTTT. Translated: CAWRTGLLEDTQYF.

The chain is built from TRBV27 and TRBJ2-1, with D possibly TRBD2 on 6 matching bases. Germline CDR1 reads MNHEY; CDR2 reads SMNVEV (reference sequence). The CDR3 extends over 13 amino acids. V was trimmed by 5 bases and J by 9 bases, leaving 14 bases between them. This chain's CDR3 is CASSAGTLGEQFF. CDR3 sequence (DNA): TGTGCCAGCAGTGCCGGGACTCTAGGTGAGCAGTTCTTC.

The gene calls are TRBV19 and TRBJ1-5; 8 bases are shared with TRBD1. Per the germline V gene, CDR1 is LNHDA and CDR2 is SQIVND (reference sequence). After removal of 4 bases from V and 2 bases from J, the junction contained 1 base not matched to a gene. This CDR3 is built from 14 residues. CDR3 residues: CASSTGGGNQPQHF. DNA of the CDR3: TGTGCCAGTAGTACAGGGGGCGGCAATCAGCCCCAGCATTTT.

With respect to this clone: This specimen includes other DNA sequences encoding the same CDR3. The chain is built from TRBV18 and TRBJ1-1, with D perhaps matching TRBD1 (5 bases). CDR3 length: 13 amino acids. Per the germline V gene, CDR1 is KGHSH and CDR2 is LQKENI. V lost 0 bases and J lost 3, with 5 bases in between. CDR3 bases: TGTGCCAGCTCACCACCAGGGGACACTGAAGCTTTCTTT. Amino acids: CASSPPGDTEAFF.

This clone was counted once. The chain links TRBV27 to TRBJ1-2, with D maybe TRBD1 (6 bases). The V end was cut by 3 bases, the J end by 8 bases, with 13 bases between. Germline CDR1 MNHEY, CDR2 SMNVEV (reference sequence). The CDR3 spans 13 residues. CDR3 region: CASSFSQGSGYTF. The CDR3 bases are TGTGCCAGCAGTTTTTCCCAGGGGTCGGGCTACACCTTC.

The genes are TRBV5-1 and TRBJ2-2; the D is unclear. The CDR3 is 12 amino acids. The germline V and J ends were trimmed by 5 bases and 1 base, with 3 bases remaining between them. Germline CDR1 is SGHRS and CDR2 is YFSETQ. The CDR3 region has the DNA TGCGCCAGCAGACAGAACACCGGGGAGCTGTTTTTT. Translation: CASRQNTGELFF.

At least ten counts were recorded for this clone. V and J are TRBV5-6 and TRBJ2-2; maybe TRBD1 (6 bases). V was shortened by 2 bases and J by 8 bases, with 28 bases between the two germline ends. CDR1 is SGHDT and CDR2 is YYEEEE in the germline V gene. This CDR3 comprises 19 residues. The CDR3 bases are TGTGCCAGCAGCTTAAGTCGTGGGACCGGGACACGGTTTCCAGGGGAGCTGTTTTTT. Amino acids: CASSLSRGTGTRFPGELFF.

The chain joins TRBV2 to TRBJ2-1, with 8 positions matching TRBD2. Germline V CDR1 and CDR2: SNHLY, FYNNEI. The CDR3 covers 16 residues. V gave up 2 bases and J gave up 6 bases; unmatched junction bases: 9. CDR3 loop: CASSERSLAGFNEQFF. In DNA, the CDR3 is TGTGCCAGCAGTGAAAGGTCCCTAGCGGGCTTCAATGAGCAGTTCTTC.

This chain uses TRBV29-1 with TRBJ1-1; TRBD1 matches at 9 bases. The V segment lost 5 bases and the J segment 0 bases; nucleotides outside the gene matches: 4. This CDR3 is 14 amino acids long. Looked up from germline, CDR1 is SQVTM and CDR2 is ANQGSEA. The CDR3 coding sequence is TGCAGCGTTAAGAGGGACAGGGTGAACACTGAAGCTTTCTTT. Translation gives CSVKRDRVNTEAFF.

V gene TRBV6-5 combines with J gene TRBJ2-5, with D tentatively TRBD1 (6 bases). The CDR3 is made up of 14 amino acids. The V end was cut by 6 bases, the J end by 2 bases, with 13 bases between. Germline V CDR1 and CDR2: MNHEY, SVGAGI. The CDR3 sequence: CASRPGQIQETQYF. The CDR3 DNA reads TGTGCCAGCAGACCCGGACAGATTCAAGAGACCCAGTACTTC.

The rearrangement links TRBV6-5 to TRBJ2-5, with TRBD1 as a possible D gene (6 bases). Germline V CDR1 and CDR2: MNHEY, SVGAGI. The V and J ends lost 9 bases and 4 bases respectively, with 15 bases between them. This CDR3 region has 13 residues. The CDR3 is CASCLGGLETQYF. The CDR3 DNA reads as TGTGCCAGTTGCTTAGGGGGTTTAGAGACCCAGTACTTC.

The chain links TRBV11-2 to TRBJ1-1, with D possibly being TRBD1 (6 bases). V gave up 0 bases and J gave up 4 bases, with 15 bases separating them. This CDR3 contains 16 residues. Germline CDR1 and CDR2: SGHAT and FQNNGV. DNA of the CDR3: TGTGCCAGCAGCTTAGATCTTTTAGGGGGTGGCACTGAAGCTTTCTTT. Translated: CASSLDLLGGGTEAFF.

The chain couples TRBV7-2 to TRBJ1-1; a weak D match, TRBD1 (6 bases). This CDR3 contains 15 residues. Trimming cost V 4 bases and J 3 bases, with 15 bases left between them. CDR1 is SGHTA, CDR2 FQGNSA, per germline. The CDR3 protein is CASSSTGLRDTEAFF. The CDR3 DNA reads TGTGCCAGCAGCTCTACAGGGTTAAGGGACACTGAAGCTTTCTTT.

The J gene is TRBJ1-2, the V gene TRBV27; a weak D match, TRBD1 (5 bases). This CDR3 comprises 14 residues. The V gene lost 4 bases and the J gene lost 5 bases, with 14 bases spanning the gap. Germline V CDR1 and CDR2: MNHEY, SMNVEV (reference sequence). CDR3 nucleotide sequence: TGTGCCAGCAGTTACACAGGCATTGGGTATGGCTACACCTTC. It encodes CASSYTGIGYGYTF.

Here the CDR3 DNA reads TGTGCCAGTAGTAAGGGACAGGGGATTTTAGGCTACACCTTC. Its translation: CASSKGQGILGYTF. The V and J genes are TRBV19 and TRBJ1-2; TRBD1 aligns across 10 bases. Looked up from germline, CDR1 is LNHDA and CDR2 is SQIVND (reference sequence). The CDR3 totals 14 residues. V lost 4 bases, J lost 8 bases, and 7 bases stayed unmatched.

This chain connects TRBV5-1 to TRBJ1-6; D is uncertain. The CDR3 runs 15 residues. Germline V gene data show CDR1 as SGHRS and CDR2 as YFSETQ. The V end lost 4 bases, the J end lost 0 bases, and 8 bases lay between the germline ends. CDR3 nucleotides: TGCGCCAGCAGCCCACAGAGCTCCTATAATTCACCCCTCCACTTT. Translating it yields CASSPQSSYNSPLHF.

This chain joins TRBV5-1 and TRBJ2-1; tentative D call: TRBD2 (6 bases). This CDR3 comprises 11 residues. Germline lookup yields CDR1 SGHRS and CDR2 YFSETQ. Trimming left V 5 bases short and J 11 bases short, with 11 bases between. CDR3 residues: CASRAGSQQFF. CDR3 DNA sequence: TGCGCCAGCAGGGCCGGGAGCCAGCAGTTCTTC.